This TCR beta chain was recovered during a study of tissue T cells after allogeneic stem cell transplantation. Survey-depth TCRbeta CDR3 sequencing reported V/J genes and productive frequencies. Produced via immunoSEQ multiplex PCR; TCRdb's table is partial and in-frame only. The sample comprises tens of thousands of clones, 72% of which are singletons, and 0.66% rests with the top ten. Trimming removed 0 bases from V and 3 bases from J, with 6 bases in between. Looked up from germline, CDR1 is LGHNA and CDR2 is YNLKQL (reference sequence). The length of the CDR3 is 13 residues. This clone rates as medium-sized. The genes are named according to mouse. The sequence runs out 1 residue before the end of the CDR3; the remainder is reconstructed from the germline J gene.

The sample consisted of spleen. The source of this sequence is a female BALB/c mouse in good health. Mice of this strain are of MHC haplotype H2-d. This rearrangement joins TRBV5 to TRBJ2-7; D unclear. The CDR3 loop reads CASSQDWNYEQYF. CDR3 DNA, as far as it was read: TGTGCCAGCAGCCAAGATTGGAACTATGAACAGTAC.